The 14 T cell receptor beta chains presented below share a single source sample, sequenced in a study of post-analysis software for immune sequencing data. The study's findings and limits: When patients were compared with controls, four to six TRBV segments were more frequent, TRBV5-6, TRBV5-1 and TRBV20-1 among them.

Their cognate antigens are unknown. The library was made from cDNA and included unique molecular identifiers. MiXCR was run by TCRdb on the PCR reads, yielding one entry per CDR3 protein. The sample lists 400,000 to 500,000 distinct CDR3 sequences; roughly 40% were seen once. The sample comprised blood. Receptor source: a girl aged 2 to 9 with multiple sclerosis.

This chain connects TRBV28 to TRBJ1-2; perhaps TRBD1 as D (5 bases). The length of the CDR3 is 15 residues. V lost 4 bases, J lost 7 bases, and 19 bases lay in between. CDR1 and CDR2 (germline): MDHEN, SYDVKM. CDR3 sequence (DNA): TGTGCCAGCAGTTCAGCAGGTCAGGGATTTTTTGGCTACACCTTC. This translates into CASSSAGQGFFGYTF.

V gene TRBV6-5 combines with J gene TRBJ1-4; D is possibly TRBD1 (6 bases). Looked up from germline, CDR1 is MNHEY and CDR2 is SVGAGI. The V gene lost 0 bases and the J gene lost 4 bases, with 15 bases spanning the gap. This CDR3 has 17 amino acids. The CDR3 DNA sequence: TGTGCCAGCAGTTACTCTTCCGGTGGAGGGGGTAATGAAAAACTGTTTTTT. Translated: CASSYSSGGGGNEKLFF.

This clonotype was picked up one time. The chain is built from TRBV5-1 and TRBJ2-3, with 8 bases matching TRBD1. This CDR3 contains 16 residues. With 4 bases clipped from V and 1 base from J, the junction kept 8 bases outside the gene matches. Germline V gene lookup returns CDR1 SGHRS and CDR2 YFSETQ. CDR3 sequence: CASSVQGAQGTDTQYF. The CDR3 bases are TGCGCCAGCAGCGTCCAGGGGGCGCAGGGCACAGATACGCAGTATTTT.

The chain combines TRBV12-3 or TRBV12-4 with TRBJ1-4; 7 bases fit TRBD1. The CDR3 length is 15 residues. The J segment lost 4 bases and the V segment lost 5 bases, leaving 7 bases of the junction unmatched. CDR3 DNA sequence: TGTGCCAGCAGTGAAACAGGGGTGATTAATGAAAAACTGTTTTTT. This encodes CASSETGVINEKLFF.

This clonotype was picked up a small number of times. J is TRBJ2-5 and V is TRBV4-1; D possibly uses TRBD1 or TRBD2 (5 bases each). Germline loops: CDR1 MGHRA, CDR2 YSYEKL. CDR3 length equals 16 residues. Deletions cut 0 bases from V and 11 bases from J, with 22 bases between. The CDR3 is CASSQEEGPLAPKQYF. CDR3 coding DNA: TGCGCCAGCAGCCAAGAAGAGGGACCCCTAGCTCCTAAGCAGTACTTC.

This clonotype occurred a few times. V is TRBV7-2 and J is TRBJ2-7; 7 nucleotides align to TRBD2. CDR3 length equals 17 residues. Germline values: CDR1 SGHTA, CDR2 FQGNSA. The J segment lost 3 bases and the V segment lost 1 base, leaving 12 bases of the junction unmatched. The CDR3 spells CASSLGVWRETIYEQYF. As DNA, the CDR3 is TGTGCCAGCAGCTTAGGTGTATGGCGGGAGACTATCTACGAGCAGTACTTC.

CDR3 sequence (DNA): TGCGCCAGCAGCCTCACGATGGGGCTAGCGGGGGCCGGCCAAGAGACCCAGTTCTTC. Protein sequence: CASSLTMGLAGAGQETQFF. The chain recombines TRBV4-1 with TRBJ2-5, with 10 bases lining up with TRBD2. Matching the DNA end better, TRBJ2-1 makes the J call doubtful. Germline V gene lookup returns CDR1 MGHRA and CDR2 YSYEKL. The length of the CDR3 is 19 residues.

The CDR3 DNA is TGCGCCAGCAGCCAGAGAGGTATGCCGGGACAGGGACTCGACAATGAGCAGTTCTTC. Its protein is CASSQRGMPGQGLDNEQFF. V is TRBV4-1 and J is TRBJ2-1; 9 bases align to TRBD1. Germline CDR1 MGHRA, CDR2 YSYEKL. This CDR3 contains 19 residues. Trimming removed 3 bases from V and 5 bases from J; junction bases left unmatched: 17.

The V and J genes are TRBV7-6 and TRBJ2-1; TRBD1 agrees at 7 bases. This CDR3 region has 14 residues. Germline CDR1 and CDR2: SGHVS and FNYEAQ. The V segment lost 5 bases and the J segment 7 bases; nucleotides outside the gene matches: 8. The CDR3: CASSNRQGPNEQFF. In nucleotides, the CDR3 is TGTGCCAGCAGCAACCGACAGGGTCCTAATGAGCAGTTCTTC.

V and J are TRBV11-2 and TRBJ2-4, with unresolved D. The DNA end lines up better with TRBJ2-7; the J call may be wrong. This CDR3 contains 14 residues. Germline CDR1 is SGHAT and CDR2 is FQNNGV. As DNA, the CDR3 is TGTGCCAGCAGCTTGTCTACTGGTTACTACGAGCAGTACTTC. Amino acid sequence: CASSLSTGYYEQYF.

V and J are TRBV18 and TRBJ2-3; D perhaps matches TRBD2 (5 bases). CDR3 length equals 13 residues. V dropped 2 bases and J dropped 4 bases, with 7 bases sitting between them. Per the germline V gene, CDR1 is KGHSH and CDR2 is LQKENI. CDR3 in DNA: TGTGCCAGCTCACCAGTCGGGGCAGATACGCAGTATTTT. As protein: CASSPVGADTQYF.

The chain couples TRBV11-2 to TRBJ2-3; D perhaps matches TRBD2 (6 bases). V lost 4 bases, J lost 0 bases, and 11 bases lay in between. Germline values: CDR1 SGHAT, CDR2 FQNNGV. The CDR3 spans 15 residues. The CDR3 nucleotides read TGTGCCAGCAGCTCCAGCGGGTCCAGCACAGATACGCAGTATTTT. Translating gives CASSSSGSSTDTQYF.

On this clonotype itself: At one boundary the junction diverges from the germline segment, which might be a read error. The V call is TRBV6-1, the J call TRBJ1-2, with 12 bases matching TRBD1. CDR3 length: 18 amino acids. Germline CDR1 is MNHNS and CDR2 is SASEGT. The CDR3 DNA reads as TGTGTCAGCAGGCCTACGCCGGGACAGGGGGCGAAATCGTCGGGCTACACCTTC. Translating gives CVSRPTPGQGAKSSGYTF.

The chain links TRBV6-5 to TRBJ1-6; D call uncertain. V lost 4 bases, J lost 0 bases, and 10 bases lay in between. The V gene's germline CDR1 is MNHEY and CDR2 SVGAGI. The CDR3 runs 16 residues. CDR3 in amino acids: CASSSIQSSYNSPLHF. DNA of the CDR3: TGTGCCAGCAGTTCGATACAGAGCTCCTATAATTCACCCCTCCACTTT.